This passage covers 2 T cell receptor beta chains from one sample sequenced in a study of T cells in Graves' hyperthyroidism and ophthalmopathy. The source material, RNA transcripts, was used to amplify TCR beta CDR3 regions. A set of HTBI primers served as the primers for a first-round RT-PCR of the TCR CDR3. TCRdb re-derived calls from the multiplex PCR reads in MiXCR, one entry per CDR3 protein. The sample holds 250,000 to 400,000 distinct CDR3 sequences; approximately 13% are singletons and the top ten take 30% to 40%. The sequenced material came from blood. These receptors were obtained from a woman between 40 and 55 years old with Graves' ophthalmopathy.

The CDR3 sequence: CASSPPRPGAYGYTF. Written as DNA, the CDR3 is TGTGCCAGCTCACCACCGCGCCCAGGGGCGTATGGCTACACCTTC. This chain uses TRBV18 with TRBJ1-2; possible D gene TRBD1, 6 bases. V lost 0 bases, J lost 5 bases, and 13 bases lay in between. CDR3 length equals 15 residues. Germline assignment: CDR1 KGHSH and CDR2 LQKENI.

Ten or more counts support this clonotype. The CDR3 here is CASSYSAVNYEQYF. As DNA, the CDR3 is TGTGCCAGCAGTTACTCGGCGGTAAACTACGAGCAGTACTTC. The chain links TRBV6-6 to TRBJ2-7, with D unresolved. The CDR3 runs 14 residues. V was clipped by 0 bases and J by 3 bases, with 9 bases between them. Germline lookup yields CDR1 MNHNY and CDR2 SVGAGI (reference sequence).